The source of this T cell receptor beta chain is a study of T cell repertoires in cytomegalovirus infection. There are many counts of this clonotype. Its antigen is unknown. MiXCR, run by TCRdb on the reads, gives a single entry per CDR3 protein. The top ten clones hold 74% of a sample with around 120,000 distinct CDR3 sequences, less than 55% of them seen once. The CDR3 is 18 amino acids. Germline CDR1 SGHRS, CDR2 YFSETQ. The trim removed 0 bases at V and 2 bases at J, leaving 8 bases unmatched. The sample here was CD8+ T cells from cultured PBMCs, taken from culture after CMV antigen stimulation. The origin of this receptor is a human donor in good health (CMV status not recorded). Some clones in this sample may be carry-over from other donors' samples. This chain uses TRBV5-1 with TRBJ2-3; 11 nucleotides align to TRBD2. CDR3 sequence reads: CASSLGVPTSGDTDTQYF. The CDR3 DNA reads TGCGCCAGCAGCTTGGGGGTCCCGACTAGCGGGGACACAGATACGCAGTATTTT. The full variable domain, with the rest looked up from reference TRBV5-1 and TRBJ2-3, is KAGVTQTPRYLIKTRGQQVTLSCSPISGHRSVSWYQQTPGQGLQFLFEYFSETQRNKGNFPGRFSGRQFSNSRSEMNVSTLELGDSALYLCASSLGVPTSGDTDTQYFGPGTRLTVL.